This entry lists 26 T cell receptor beta chains sequenced from one sample in a study of cytomegalovirus exposure and HLA in healthy donors. PCR used 60 Vbeta primers and 13 Jbeta primers. TCRdb's copy holds only in-frame clones and misses some; the assay was immunoSEQ multiplex PCR. This table has over 150,000 clones, 82% appearing once. The sample comprised PBMCs. All receptors derive from a middle-aged man in good health and CMV-seropositive.

This chain's CDR3 is CASSSGTGRSGANVLTF. DNA for the CDR3: TGTGCCAGCAGCTCCGGGACAGGCCGCTCTGGGGCCAACGTCCTGACTTTC. The rearrangement links TRBV2 to TRBJ2-6, with 8 bases matching TRBD1. This CDR3 comprises 17 residues. Trimming removed 6 bases from V and 0 bases from J; junction bases left unmatched: 7. Germline V gives CDR1 SNHLY, CDR2 FYNNEI.

This clone is a singleton in its sample. Germline and junction disagree at one end, which may indicate a read error. V is TRBV28 and J is TRBJ2-7; D unresolved. The CDR3 has 9 amino acids. CDR1 and CDR2 from the germline V gene are MDHEN and SYDVKM. The CDR3 coding sequence is TGTGCCAGCAGTTTCCCCCCCATCTTC. This encodes CASSFPPIF.

This chain uses TRBV18 with TRBJ2-3, with D maybe TRBD2 (6 bases). From germline, CDR1 is KGHSH and CDR2 LQKENI. There are 14 residues in the CDR3. V lost 3 bases to trimming and J lost 4 bases, with 11 bases between them. Here the CDR3 DNA reads TGTGCCAGCTCACCCGGGAGCGAGGCAGATACGCAGTATTTT. This encodes CASSPGSEADTQYF.

This clone was seen more than once but under ten times. The chain combines TRBV7-9 with TRBJ2-1; the D gene is possibly TRBD1 (5 bases). The CDR3 is 17 residues long. Per the germline V gene, CDR1 is SEHNR and CDR2 is FQNEAQ (reference sequence). V was pared by 2 bases and J by 8 bases, with 22 bases between. In nucleotides, the CDR3 is TGTGCCAGCAGCTTAACGCTGGTGCAGGGATTTAAAGATGAGCAGTTCTTC. It specifies CASSLTLVQGFKDEQFF.

The V gene is TRBV7-2, the J gene TRBJ2-1; 8 nucleotides line up with TRBD1. This CDR3 region has 16 residues. V lost 3 bases, J lost 0 bases, and 4 bases stayed unmatched. Germline lookup yields CDR1 SGHTA and CDR2 FQGNSA. The CDR3 DNA follows: TGTGCCAGCAGCTTGGACAGGGCCAGCTCCTACAATGAGCAGTTCTTC. Its translation is CASSLDRASSYNEQFF. Complete variable domain (other parts from reference TRBV7-2 and TRBJ2-1): GAGVSQSPSNKVTEKGKDVELRCDPISGHTALYWYRQSLGQGLEFLIYFQGNSAPDKSGLPSDRFSAERTGGSVSTLTIQRTQQEDSAVYLCASSLDRASSYNEQFFGPGTRLTVL.

This clone is a singleton in its sample. The rearrangement joins TRBV11-2 to TRBJ2-3; D perhaps matches TRBD1 (5 bases). This CDR3 spans 12 amino acids. The germline V gene has CDR1 SGHAT and CDR2 FQNNGV. Trimming left V 2 bases short and J 6 bases short, with 6 bases between. Written as DNA, the CDR3 is TGTGCCAGCAGCTTACAGGGTGATACGCAGTATTTT. It yields the protein CASSLQGDTQYF.

This rearrangement joins TRBV4-3 to TRBJ1-4; D gene uncertain. This CDR3 comprises 17 residues. V gave up 4 bases and J gave up 7 bases, with 22 bases separating them. Germline CDR1 reads LGHNA; CDR2 reads YSLEER. The CDR3 spells CASSLRKGRAEGEKLFF. The CDR3 coding sequence is TGCGCCAGCAGCCTCAGAAAGGGAAGGGCGGAGGGTGAAAAACTGTTTTTT.

V gene TRBV5-1 combines with J gene TRBJ2-3; 11 nucleotides match TRBD1. Germline V gene lookup returns CDR1 SGHRS and CDR2 YFSETQ. There are 15 residues in the CDR3. The V and J ends lost 5 bases and 6 bases, in that order; junction bases with no gene match: 8. Here the CDR3 reads CASRVGQGALDTQYF. CDR3 nucleotide sequence: TGCGCCAGCAGGGTTGGACAGGGGGCGCTGGATACGCAGTATTTT.

This sequence joins TRBV5-6 and TRBJ1-1, with D possibly being TRBD1 (5 bases). This CDR3 is 15 amino acids long. V was shortened by 2 bases and J by 2 bases, with 13 bases between the two germline ends. Germline CDR1 is SGHDT and CDR2 is YYEEEE. CDR3 DNA: TGTGCCAGCAGCTTTTATTCCCAGGGAAACACTGAAGCTTTCTTT. Protein: CASSFYSQGNTEAFF.

The chain employs TRBV5-4 and TRBJ1-1; 8 nucleotides line up with TRBD1. The germline CDR1 and CDR2 sequences are SGHNT and YYREEE (reference sequence). The V gene end was trimmed by 4 bases and the J gene end by 7 bases; junction bases not matched to a gene: 12. This CDR3 region has 15 residues. The CDR3, as DNA: TGTGCCAGCAGCAAGGGACAGGAGAATCACCATGAAGCTTTCTTT. Its protein is CASSKGQENHHEAFF.

The chain couples TRBV30 to TRBJ2-1; 7 nucleotides line up with TRBD2. Germline values: CDR1 GTSNPN, CDR2 SVGIG (reference sequence). The V and J ends lost 0 bases and 5 bases, in that order; junction bases with no gene match: 1. CDR3 length: 13 amino acids. This chain's CDR3 is CAWSVGGDNEQFF. The CDR3 DNA follows: TGTGCCTGGAGTGTGGGAGGGGACAATGAGCAGTTCTTC.

V usage is TRBV29-1 and J usage is TRBJ2-1; 9 bases match TRBD1. The length of the CDR3 is 16 residues. The J segment lost 9 bases and the V segment lost 3 bases, leaving 15 bases of the junction unmatched. From germline, CDR1 is SQVTM and CDR2 ANQGSEA. The CDR3 DNA follows: TGCAGCGTTGAGCTACTTCCAAGACAGGGGGTTTTTGAGCAGTTCTTC. It codes for CSVELLPRQGVFEQFF.

The rearrangement links TRBV29-1 to TRBJ2-5; 9 positions agree with TRBD2. Per the germline V gene, CDR1 is SQVTM and CDR2 is ANQGSEA. Trimming removed 3 bases from V and 1 base from J; junction bases left unmatched: 3. CDR3 length: 14 amino acids. The CDR3 DNA reads TGCAGCGTTGATGGCGGGGGGGGCCAAGAGACCCAGTACTTC. Its translation: CSVDGGGGQETQYF.

CDR3 sequence (DNA): TGTGCCAGCAGTATCTCCGGGACTAGCGGACACGAGCAGTACTTC. Protein: CASSISGTSGHEQYF. The V and J genes are TRBV28 and TRBJ2-7; TRBD2 aligns across 11 bases. CDR1 and CDR2 (germline): MDHEN, SYDVKM. Unmatched junction bases numbered 8, after V lost 5 bases and J lost 5 bases. The CDR3 contains 15 residues.

CDR3 loop: CASTPLWDRVHEQYF. The DNA of the CDR3 is TGTGCCAGCACTCCCTTGTGGGACAGGGTGCACGAGCAGTACTTC. The V call is TRBV28, the J call TRBJ2-7; 9 nucleotides line up with TRBD1. V was clipped by 7 bases and J by 5 bases; unmatched bases: 12. The length of the CDR3 is 15 residues. In germline, CDR1 is MDHEN, CDR2 SYDVKM.

The V and J genes are TRBV19 and TRBJ1-6; 8 bases fit TRBD1. In germline, CDR1 is LNHDA, CDR2 SQIVND (reference sequence). With 6 bases clipped from V and 5 bases from J, the junction kept 6 bases outside the gene matches. CDR3 size: 15 residues. This chain's CDR3 is CASRGDRGHNSPLHF. The CDR3 bases are TGTGCCAGTAGGGGAGACAGGGGACATAATTCACCCCTCCACTTT.

This sequence joins TRBV11-2 and TRBJ2-1, with D unresolved. Germline assignment: CDR1 SGHAT and CDR2 FQNNGV. This CDR3 region has 14 residues. Trimming pared 5 bases from V and 7 bases from J, leaving 15 bases between. CDR3 sequence (DNA): TGTGCCAGCAGCATACTCCCCATCGGGAATGAGCAGTTCTTC. Its protein product is CASSILPIGNEQFF.

J is TRBJ1-5 and V is TRBV18, with a tentative D call TRBD1 (5 bases). Trimming removed 1 base from V and 2 bases from J, with 12 bases in between. This CDR3 is 16 amino acids long. CDR1 and CDR2 from the germline V gene are KGHSH and LQKENI. CDR3 DNA sequence: TGTGCCAGCTCACCACTCGCAGGGCGTGGCAATCAGCCCCAGCATTTT. The encoded protein is CASSPLAGRGNQPQHF.

The chain combines TRBV4-3 with TRBJ1-4; the D is unclear. V dropped 0 bases and J dropped 7 bases, with 12 bases sitting between them. The CDR3 is made up of 15 amino acids. Germline CDR1 is LGHNA and CDR2 is YSLEER. CDR3 region: CASSQDFGEGEKLFF. The CDR3 DNA sequence: TGCGCCAGCAGCCAAGATTTCGGGGAGGGTGAAAAACTGTTTTTT.

The chain combines TRBV7-3 with TRBJ2-3; D not resolved. CDR1 and CDR2 (germline): SGHTA, FQGTGA. The length of the CDR3 is 14 residues. The V end lost 1 base, the J end lost 3 bases, and 8 bases lay between the germline ends. The CDR3 nucleotides are TGTGCCAGCAGCTTAAGTGCCACAACAGATACGCAGTATTTT. Translation: CASSLSATTDTQYF.

V is TRBV5-6 and J is TRBJ1-1; D uncertain. CDR3 length: 15 residues. CDR1 is SGHDT, CDR2 YYEEEE, per germline. V was shortened by 3 bases and J by 0 bases, with 12 bases between the two germline ends. This CDR3 is CASSSDGTMNTEAFF. The CDR3 DNA sequence: TGTGCCAGCAGCTCAGACGGCACTATGAACACTGAAGCTTTCTTT.

The V and J genes are TRBV11-2 and TRBJ2-7; TRBD1 aligns across 7 bases. This CDR3 spans 16 amino acids. The ends lost 5 bases at V and 2 bases at J; junction bases unmatched: 12. Germline loops: CDR1 SGHAT, CDR2 FQNNGV. CDR3 bases: TGTGCCAGCAGCACACGTCCCCTACAGGGGCCCTACGAGCAGTACTTC. It encodes CASSTRPLQGPYEQYF.

A single count supports this clone. The chain carries TRBV7-3 and TRBJ2-5; perhaps TRBD2 as D (7 bases). This CDR3 has 13 amino acids. The V gene's germline CDR1 is SGHTA and CDR2 FQGTGA. Trimming stripped 3 bases from V and 4 bases from J, with 9 bases between. The CDR3 DNA reads as TGTGCCAGCAGCTTGGGGGGGCTAGAGACCCAGTACTTC. Translation gives CASSLGGLETQYF. The whole variable domain, filled in from reference TRBV7-3 and TRBJ2-5, reads GAGVSQTPSNKVTEKGKYVELRCDPISGHTALYWYRQSLGQGPEFLIYFQGTGAADDSGLPNDRFFAVRPEGSVSTLKIQRTERGDSAVYLCASSLGGLETQYFGPGTRLLVL.

This sequence joins TRBV5-1 and TRBJ2-3, with 8 bases lining up with TRBD1. The V segment lost 0 bases and the J segment 2 bases; nucleotides outside the gene matches: 8. Germline CDR1 is SGHRS and CDR2 is YFSETQ. The CDR3 extends over 17 amino acids. In DNA, the CDR3 is TGCGCCAGCAGCTTGGAGGACAGGGTCTCATACACAGATACGCAGTATTTT. Its protein product is CASSLEDRVSYTDTQYF.

The chain combines TRBV29-1 with TRBJ1-2; no clear D gene. CDR3 length: 10 amino acids. V lost 2 bases, J lost 11 bases, and 9 bases lay in between. Germline CDR1 is SQVTM and CDR2 is ANQGSEA. The CDR3 protein is CSVESGAYTF. The CDR3 nucleotides read TGCAGCGTTGAATCGGGAGCATACACCTTC.

This rearrangement joins TRBV6-5 to TRBJ1-1; 7 bases line up with TRBD1. Germline CDR1 reads MNHEY; CDR2 reads SVGAGI. The CDR3 length is 14 residues. V was pared by 6 bases and J by 4 bases, with 8 bases of the junction left unmatched. CDR3 loop: CASSRGQAVTEAFF. In DNA, the CDR3 is TGTGCCAGCAGCCGCGGACAGGCCGTCACTGAAGCTTTCTTT.